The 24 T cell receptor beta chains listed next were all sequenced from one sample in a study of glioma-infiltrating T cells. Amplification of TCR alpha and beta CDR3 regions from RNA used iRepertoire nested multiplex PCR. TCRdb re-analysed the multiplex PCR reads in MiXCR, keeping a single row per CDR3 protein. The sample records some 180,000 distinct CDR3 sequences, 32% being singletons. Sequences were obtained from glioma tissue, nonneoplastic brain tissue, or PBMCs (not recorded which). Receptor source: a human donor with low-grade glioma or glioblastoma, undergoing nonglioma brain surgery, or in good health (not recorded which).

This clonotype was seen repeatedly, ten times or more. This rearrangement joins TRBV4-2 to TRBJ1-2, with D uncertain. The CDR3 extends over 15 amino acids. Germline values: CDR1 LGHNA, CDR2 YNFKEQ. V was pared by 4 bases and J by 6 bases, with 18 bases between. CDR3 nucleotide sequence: TGTGCCAGCAGCCCCATGAGCTCCGGGATAAATGGCTACACCTTC. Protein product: CASSPMSSGINGYTF.

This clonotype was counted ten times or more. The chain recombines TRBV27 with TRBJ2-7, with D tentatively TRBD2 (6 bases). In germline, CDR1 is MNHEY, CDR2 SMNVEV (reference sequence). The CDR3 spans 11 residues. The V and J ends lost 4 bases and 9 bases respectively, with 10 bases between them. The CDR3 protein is CASSYRGTQYF. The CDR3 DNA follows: TGTGCCAGCAGTTATCGGGGGACGCAGTACTTC.

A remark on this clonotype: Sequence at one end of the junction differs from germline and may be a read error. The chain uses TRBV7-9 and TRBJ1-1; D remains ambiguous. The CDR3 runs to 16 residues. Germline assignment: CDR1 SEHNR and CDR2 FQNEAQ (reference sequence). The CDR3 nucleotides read TGTGCCAGCGGCTATCCCTTAACGGTACCGAACACTAAAGCTTTCTTT. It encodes CASGYPLTVPNTKAFF.

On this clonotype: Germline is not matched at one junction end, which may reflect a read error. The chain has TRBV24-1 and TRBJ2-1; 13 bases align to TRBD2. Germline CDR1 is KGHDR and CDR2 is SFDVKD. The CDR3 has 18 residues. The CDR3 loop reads CATSDRSRGLAGDNEEFF. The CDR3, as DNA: TGTGCCACCAGTGACCGTTCGCGAGGACTAGCGGGAGACAATGAGGAGTTCTTC.

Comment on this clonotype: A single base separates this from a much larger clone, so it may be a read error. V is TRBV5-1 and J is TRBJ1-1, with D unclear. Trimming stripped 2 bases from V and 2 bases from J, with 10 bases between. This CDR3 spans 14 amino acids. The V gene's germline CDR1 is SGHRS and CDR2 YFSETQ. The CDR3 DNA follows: TGCGCCAGCAGCTTCGGGGAAATAAACACTGAAGCTTTCTTT. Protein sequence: CASSFGEINTEAFF.

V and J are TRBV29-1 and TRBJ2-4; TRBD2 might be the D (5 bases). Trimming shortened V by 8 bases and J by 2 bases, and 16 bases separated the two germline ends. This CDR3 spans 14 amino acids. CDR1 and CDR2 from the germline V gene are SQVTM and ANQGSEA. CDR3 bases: TGCAGCTTCCGTTATGGGAGTCCCAAAAACATTCAGTACTTC. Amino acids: CSFRYGSPKNIQYF.

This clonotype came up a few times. The CDR3 DNA follows: TGCAGCGTTGAAAAGGGACAGGTGGGAGCTTTCTTT. It codes for CSVEKGQVGAFF. The chain carries TRBV29-1 and TRBJ1-1, with TRBD1 matching over 8 bases. CDR1 is SQVTM, CDR2 ANQGSEA, per germline. This CDR3 has 12 amino acids. J was trimmed by 10 bases and V by 2 bases; bases with no gene match: 6.

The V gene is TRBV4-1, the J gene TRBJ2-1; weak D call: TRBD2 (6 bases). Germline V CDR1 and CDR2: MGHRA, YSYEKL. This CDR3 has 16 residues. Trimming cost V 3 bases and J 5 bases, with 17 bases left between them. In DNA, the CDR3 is TGCGCCAGCAGCCAGGAGACTAGAGGGACGAACAATGAGCAGTTCTTC. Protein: CASSQETRGTNNEQFF.

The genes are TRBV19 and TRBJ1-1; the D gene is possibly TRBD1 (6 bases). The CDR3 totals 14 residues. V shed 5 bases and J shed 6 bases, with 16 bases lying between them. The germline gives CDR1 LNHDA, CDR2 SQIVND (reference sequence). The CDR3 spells CASSPRGTGAEAFF. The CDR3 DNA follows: TGTGCCAGTAGTCCCAGGGGTACTGGTGCTGAAGCTTTCTTT.

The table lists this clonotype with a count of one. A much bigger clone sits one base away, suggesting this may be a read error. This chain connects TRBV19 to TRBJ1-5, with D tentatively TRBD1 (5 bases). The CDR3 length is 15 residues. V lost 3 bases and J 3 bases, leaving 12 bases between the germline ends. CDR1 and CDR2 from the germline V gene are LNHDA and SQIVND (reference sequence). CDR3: CASSITSGANQPQHF. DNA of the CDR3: TGTGCCAGTAGTATTACGTCTGGGGCCAATCAGCCCCAGCATTTT.

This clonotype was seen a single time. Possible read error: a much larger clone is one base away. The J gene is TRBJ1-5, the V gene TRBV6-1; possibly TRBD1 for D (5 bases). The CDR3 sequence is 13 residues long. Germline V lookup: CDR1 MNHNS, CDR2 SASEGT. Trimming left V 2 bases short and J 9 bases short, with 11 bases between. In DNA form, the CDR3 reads TGTGCCAGCAGTGAAACGCCGGGGCGGCCCCAGCATTTT. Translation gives CASSETPGRPQHF.

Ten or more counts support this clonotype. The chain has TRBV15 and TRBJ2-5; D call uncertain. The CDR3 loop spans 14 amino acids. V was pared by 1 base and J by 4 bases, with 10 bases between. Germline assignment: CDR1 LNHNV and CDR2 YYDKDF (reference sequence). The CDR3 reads CATSRGPLGETQYF. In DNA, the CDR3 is TGTGCCACCAGCAGAGGGCCTCTGGGAGAGACCCAGTACTTC.

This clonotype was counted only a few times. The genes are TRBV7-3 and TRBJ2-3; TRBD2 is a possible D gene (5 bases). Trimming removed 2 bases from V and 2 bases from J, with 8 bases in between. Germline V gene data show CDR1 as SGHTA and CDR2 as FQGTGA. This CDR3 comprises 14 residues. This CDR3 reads CASSLSSPTDTQYF. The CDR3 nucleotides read TGTGCCAGCAGCTTATCTAGCCCCACAGATACGCAGTATTTT.

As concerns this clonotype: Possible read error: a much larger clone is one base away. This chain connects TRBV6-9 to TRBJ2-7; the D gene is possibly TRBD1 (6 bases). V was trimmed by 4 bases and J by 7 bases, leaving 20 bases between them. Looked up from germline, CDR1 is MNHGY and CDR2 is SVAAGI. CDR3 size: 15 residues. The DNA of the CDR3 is TGTGCCAGCAGTTCTTACAGGGTGATACTCGGAGAGCAGTACTTC. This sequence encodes CASSSYRVILGEQYF.

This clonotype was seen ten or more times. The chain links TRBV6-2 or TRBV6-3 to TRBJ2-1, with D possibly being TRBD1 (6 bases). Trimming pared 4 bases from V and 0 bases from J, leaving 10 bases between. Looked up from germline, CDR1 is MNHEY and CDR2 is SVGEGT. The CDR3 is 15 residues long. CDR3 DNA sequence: TGTGCCAGCAGTTCGGACAGAGACTCCTACAATGAGCAGTTCTTC. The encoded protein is CASSSDRDSYNEQFF.

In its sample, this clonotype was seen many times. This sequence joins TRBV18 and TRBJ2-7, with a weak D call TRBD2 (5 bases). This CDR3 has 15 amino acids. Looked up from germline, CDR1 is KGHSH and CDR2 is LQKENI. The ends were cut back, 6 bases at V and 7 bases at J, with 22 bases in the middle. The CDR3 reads CASSPGRHQNEEQYF. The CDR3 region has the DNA TGTGCCAGCTCGCCGGGAAGACACCAAAACGAGGAGCAGTACTTC.

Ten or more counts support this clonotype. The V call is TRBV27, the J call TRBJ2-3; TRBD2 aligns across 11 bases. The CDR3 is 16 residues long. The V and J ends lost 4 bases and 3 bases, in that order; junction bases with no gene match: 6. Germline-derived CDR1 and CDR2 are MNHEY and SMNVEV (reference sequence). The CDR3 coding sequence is TGTGCCAGCAGTTATATTCTAGCGGGAGGAACAGATACGCAGTATTTT. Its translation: CASSYILAGGTDTQYF.

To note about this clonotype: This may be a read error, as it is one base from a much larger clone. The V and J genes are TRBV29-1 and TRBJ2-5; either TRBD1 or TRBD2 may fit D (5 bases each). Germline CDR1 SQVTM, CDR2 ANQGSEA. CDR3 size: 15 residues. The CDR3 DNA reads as TGCGGCGCCAGGGAGAGGGGCTTTATCGGGGAGACCCAGTACTTC. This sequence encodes CGARERGFIGETQYF.

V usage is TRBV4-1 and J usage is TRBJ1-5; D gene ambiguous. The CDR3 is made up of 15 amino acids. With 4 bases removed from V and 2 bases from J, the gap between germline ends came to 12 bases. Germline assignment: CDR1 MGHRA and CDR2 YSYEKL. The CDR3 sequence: CASSPRENGNQPQHF. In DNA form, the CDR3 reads TGCGCCAGCAGCCCCCGAGAAAACGGCAATCAGCCCCAGCATTTT.

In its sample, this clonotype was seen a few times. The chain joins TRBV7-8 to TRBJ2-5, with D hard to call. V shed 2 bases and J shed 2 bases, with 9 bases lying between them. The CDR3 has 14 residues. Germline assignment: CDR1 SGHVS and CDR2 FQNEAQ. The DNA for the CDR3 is TGTGCCAGCAGCTTACTTGTAGGTCAAGAGACCCAGTACTTC. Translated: CASSLLVGQETQYF. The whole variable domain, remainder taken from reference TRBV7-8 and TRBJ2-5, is GAGVSQSPRYKVAKRGQDVALRCDPISGHVSLFWYQQALGQGPEFLTYFQNEAQLDKSGLPSDRFFAERPEGSVSTLKIQRTQQEDSAVYLCASSLLVGQETQYFGPGTRLLVL.

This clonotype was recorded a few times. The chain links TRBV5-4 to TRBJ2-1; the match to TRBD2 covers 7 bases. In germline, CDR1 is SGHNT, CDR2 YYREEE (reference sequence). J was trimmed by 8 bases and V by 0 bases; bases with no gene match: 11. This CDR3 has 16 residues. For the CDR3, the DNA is TGTGCCAGCAGCTTGGCCCAAGCGGGACGAGGCGATGAGCAGTTCTTC. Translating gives CASSLAQAGRGDEQFF.

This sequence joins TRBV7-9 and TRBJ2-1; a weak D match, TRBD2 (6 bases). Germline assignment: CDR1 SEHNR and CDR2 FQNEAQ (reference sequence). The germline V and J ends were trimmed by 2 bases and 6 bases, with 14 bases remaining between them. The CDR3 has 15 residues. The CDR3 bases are TGTGCCAGCAGCTTACGGGAGCAACTTGGCAATGAGCAGTTCTTC. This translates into CASSLREQLGNEQFF.

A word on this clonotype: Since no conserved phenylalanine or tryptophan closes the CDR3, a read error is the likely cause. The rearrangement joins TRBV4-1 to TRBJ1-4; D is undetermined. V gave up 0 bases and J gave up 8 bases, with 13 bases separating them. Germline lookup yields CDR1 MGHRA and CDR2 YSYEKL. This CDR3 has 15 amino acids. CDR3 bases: TGCGCCAGCAGCCAAGAACAGACCGCGGGGGAAAAACTGTTTTCT. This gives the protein CASSQEQTAGEKLFS.

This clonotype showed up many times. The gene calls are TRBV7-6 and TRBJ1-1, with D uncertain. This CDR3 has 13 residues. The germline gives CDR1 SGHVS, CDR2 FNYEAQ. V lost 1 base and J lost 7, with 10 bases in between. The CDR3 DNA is TGTGCCAGCAGCTTAGATCCATACAGTGAAGCTTTCTTT. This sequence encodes CASSLDPYSEAFF.